A single sample gave rise to the 23 T cell receptor beta chains below, sequenced in a study of CD8+CD57+ T cells in acquired aplastic anemia (dated by TCRdb to the late 2010s). TCRdb shows the sequencer as Illumina HiSeq 2000. Profiling of TCR beta VDJ combinations and CDR3 sequences used genomic DNA as the template. TCRdb reprocessing: public reads trimmed at Q25 with fastp, clones called with MiXCR, in-frame beta chains kept. Each entry merges the rows of one CDR3 protein and shows their most common DNA and genes. A total of over 200,000 distinct CDR3 sequences appear in this sample, over 60% of them only once. The ten largest clones capture 25% to 30% of the sample. Sequencing was performed on sorted CD4+, CD8+, or CD8+CD57+ T cells (not recorded which) from PBMCs. Receptors were obtained from a human donor in good health.

J is TRBJ1-4 and V is TRBV10-3, with 10 nucleotides matching TRBD1. This CDR3 has 15 residues. V lost 10 bases and J lost 2; bases outside the gene matches: 7. CDR1 and CDR2 (germline): ENHRY, SYGVKD. As DNA, the CDR3 is TGTGCCACGGGACAGGGGTTGGGGACTAATGAAAAACTGTTTTTT. Residues: CATGQGLGTNEKLFF.

This clonotype was seen a few times. The V call is TRBV19, the J call TRBJ1-3, with D uncertain. Per the germline V gene, CDR1 is LNHDA and CDR2 is SQIVND (reference sequence). The CDR3 contains 15 residues. Trimming took off 4 bases at V and 0 bases at J, with 10 bases between the two ends. CDR3 nucleotide sequence: TGTGCCAGTAGTACCGAGGTTCGCTCTGGAAACACCATATATTTT. This translates into CASSTEVRSGNTIYF.

This clonotype occurred many times. The rearrangement uses TRBV6-4 and TRBJ2-3, with 10 bases aligning to TRBD2. Germline V gene lookup returns CDR1 MRHNA and CDR2 SNTAGT. The junction had 4 bases not matched to a gene; V was cut back by 6 bases and J by 1 base. CDR3 length: 15 amino acids. This chain's CDR3 is CASSPTSGGTDTQYF. The CDR3 DNA sequence: TGTGCCAGCAGCCCAACTAGCGGGGGCACAGATACGCAGTATTTT.

The chain uses TRBV20-1 and TRBJ1-2; D is perhaps TRBD1 (5 bases). From germline, CDR1 is DFQATT and CDR2 SNEGSKA (reference sequence). Trimming shortened V by 3 bases and J by 1 base, and 15 bases separated the two germline ends. This CDR3 spans 15 amino acids. CDR3 sequence: CSASEGIGFNYGYTF. The CDR3 DNA reads as TGCAGTGCTAGCGAGGGGATAGGGTTTAACTATGGCTACACCTTC.

The chain carries TRBV7-8 and TRBJ1-1; 11 bases match TRBD1. The CDR3 contains 16 residues. Per the germline V gene, CDR1 is SGHVS and CDR2 is FQNEAQ. The V and J ends lost 5 bases and 4 bases, in that order; junction bases with no gene match: 9. The CDR3 bases are TGTGCCAGCAGCACACGGACAGGGGGCCATGGCACTGAAGCTTTCTTT. Translating gives CASSTRTGGHGTEAFF.

The chain has TRBV7-6 and TRBJ2-5; 9 bases agree with TRBD2. Per the germline V gene, CDR1 is SGHVS and CDR2 is FNYEAQ. The CDR3 covers 16 residues. The V gene end was trimmed by 1 base and the J gene end by 1 base; junction bases not matched to a gene: 4. CDR3 region: CASSLGAGGVQETQYF. Written as DNA, the CDR3 is TGTGCCAGCAGCTTAGGGGCGGGGGGGGTCCAAGAGACCCAGTACTTC.

This clonotype showed up many times. The chain employs TRBV7-8 and TRBJ1-2; a weak D match, TRBD1 (5 bases). Germline loops: CDR1 SGHVS, CDR2 FQNEAQ. The germline V and J ends were trimmed by 3 bases and 3 bases, with 17 bases remaining between them. The CDR3 runs 16 residues. The CDR3 DNA reads as TGTGCCAGCAGCTTCGTCGCTAGGACACTAGACTATGGCTACACCTTC. Amino acids: CASSFVARTLDYGYTF.

The CDR3, as DNA: TGTGCCAGCAGTACAGATGCGAGTTCACCCCTCCACTTT. Translation gives CASSTDASSPLHF. The chain is built from TRBV12-5 and TRBJ1-6; D not resolved. Germline CDR1 is LGHNT and CDR2 is FRNRAP. The CDR3 is made up of 13 amino acids.

V is TRBV19 and J is TRBJ2-7, with a tentative D call TRBD2 (6 bases). CDR1 is LNHDA, CDR2 SQIVND, per germline (reference sequence). The CDR3 contains 16 residues. Trimming stripped 9 bases from V and 6 bases from J, with 27 bases between. The CDR3 DNA follows: TGTGCCAGCAGTTACTCAGGCGGGGACCGGACTCGCGAGCAGTACTTC. Translating gives CASSYSGGDRTREQYF.

The J gene is TRBJ2-7, the V gene TRBV6-5; possible D gene TRBD2, 6 bases. This CDR3 spans 15 amino acids. Deletions cut 2 bases from V and 4 bases from J, with 15 bases between. Germline loops: CDR1 MNHEY, CDR2 SVGAGI. In DNA, the CDR3 is TGTGCCAGCAGTTACGGTCAGGGAGGTTCATACGAGCAGTACTTC. It specifies CASSYGQGGSYEQYF.

The V call is TRBV2, the J call TRBJ2-2; TRBD1 agrees at 8 bases. Germline V gene data show CDR1 as SNHLY and CDR2 as FYNNEI. With 10 bases clipped from V and 7 bases from J, the junction kept 5 bases outside the gene matches. CDR3 length: 12 amino acids. CDR3 DNA: TGTGCCACCCACAGGGGGTACGGGGAGCTGTTTTTT. Amino acids: CATHRGYGELFF.

The chain links TRBV2 to TRBJ2-5; D is ambiguous. Trimming stripped 6 bases from V and 0 bases from J, with 14 bases between. CDR3 length: 15 residues. CDR1 and CDR2 from the germline V gene are SNHLY and FYNNEI. The DNA of the CDR3 is TGTGCCAGCAGGATAAGTACGGGTGACCAAGAGACCCAGTACTTC. This sequence encodes CASRISTGDQETQYF. The full variable domain, with the rest looked up from reference TRBV2 and TRBJ2-5, is EPEVTQTPSHQVTQMGQEVILRCVPISNHLYFYWYRQILGQKVEFLVSFYNNEISEKSEIFDDQFSVERPDGSNFTLKIRSTKLEDSAMYFCASRISTGDQETQYFGPGTRLLVL.

The chain is built from TRBV2 and TRBJ2-7; D ambiguous. The CDR3 totals 14 residues. Germline-derived CDR1 and CDR2 are SNHLY and FYNNEI. The CDR3 here is CASLDRPSSYEQYF. The CDR3 DNA reads as TGTGCTAGCCTAGACCGCCCGAGCTCCTACGAGCAGTACTTC.

This chain uses TRBV7-4 with TRBJ2-5; 9 nucleotides agree with TRBD1. The V and J ends lost 5 bases and 5 bases, in that order; junction bases with no gene match: 12. Germline V lookup: CDR1 SGHVT, CDR2 SQSDAQ. The CDR3 is 16 amino acids. The CDR3 region is CASSRRRTGVGETQYF. In DNA form, the CDR3 reads TGTGCCAGCAGCCGGCGTCGGACAGGGGTTGGGGAGACCCAGTACTTC. The complete variable domain, with remaining parts taken from reference TRBV7-4 and TRBJ2-5, reads GAGVSQSPRYKVAKRGRDVALRCDSISGHVTLYWYRQTLGQGSEVLTYSQSDAQRDKSGRPSGRFSAERPERSVSTLKIQRTEQGDSAVYLCASSRRRTGVGETQYFGPGTRLLVL.

This clonotype has a count of ten or more. The chain is built from TRBV4-1 and TRBJ2-1, with D unresolved. Trimming stripped 1 base from V and 7 bases from J, with 17 bases between. The germline CDR1 and CDR2 sequences are MGHRA and YSYEKL. CDR3 length: 16 residues. CDR3 residues: CASSQGLPGIPNEQFF. DNA for the CDR3: TGCGCCAGCAGCCAAGGTTTACCTGGAATCCCGAATGAGCAGTTCTTC.

The rearrangement joins TRBV20-1 to TRBJ2-7; TRBD2 might be the D (6 bases). Germline CDR1 is DFQATT and CDR2 is SNEGSKA (reference sequence). Deletions cut 0 bases from V and 2 bases from J, with 11 bases between. The CDR3 covers 14 residues. As DNA, the CDR3 is TGCAGTGCTAGAGATTCGGGACTTCCCTACGAGCAGTACTTC. This gives the protein CSARDSGLPYEQYF.

The chain has TRBV29-1 and TRBJ2-7; 10 bases map to TRBD2. J was trimmed by 4 bases and V by 5 bases; bases with no gene match: 5. The CDR3 has 13 amino acids. Germline V gene sequence: CDR1 SQVTM, CDR2 ANQGSEA. The CDR3 DNA follows: TGCAGCGTTAAGAGCGGGAGGGAGTACGAGCAGTACTTC. Translation gives CSVKSGREYEQYF.

This chain connects TRBV7-9 to TRBJ2-3; 8 bases match TRBD2. The CDR3 totals 16 residues. Germline V gene sequence: CDR1 SEHNR, CDR2 FQNEAQ (reference sequence). The V and J ends lost 3 bases and 2 bases, in that order; junction bases with no gene match: 7. CDR3 DNA sequence: TGTGCCAGCAGCTTCTCACTAGCGGAATACACAGATACGCAGTATTTT. Its translation: CASSFSLAEYTDTQYF.

This clonotype has just a few counts. CDR3 nucleotides: TGCAGTGCTAGAAGGACGGGGCCCGCCTACAATGAGCAGTTCTTC. Translating gives CSARRTGPAYNEQFF. The V gene is TRBV20-1, the J gene TRBJ2-1, with D perhaps assigned TRBD1 or TRBD2 (5 bases each). Trimming shortened V by 2 bases and J by 2 bases, and 13 bases separated the two germline ends. This CDR3 region has 15 residues. Germline loops: CDR1 DFQATT, CDR2 SNEGSKA (reference sequence).

The chain joins TRBV10-3 to TRBJ1-1, with a weak D call TRBD1 (6 bases). The ends were cut back, 6 bases at V and 6 bases at J, with 17 bases in the middle. This CDR3 spans 14 amino acids. The germline gives CDR1 ENHRY, CDR2 SYGVKD. Here the CDR3 reads CAIRTTGSSAEAFF. The CDR3 bases are TGTGCCATCAGGACTACAGGGAGTAGCGCTGAAGCTTTCTTT.

For this clonotype: Without the conserved terminal phenylalanine or tryptophan, this CDR3 likely stems from a read error. The chain is built from TRBV15 and TRBJ2-7, with a tentative D call TRBD2 (6 bases). CDR3 length equals 16 residues. V was trimmed by 5 bases and J by 4 bases, leaving 21 bases between them. The germline CDR1 and CDR2 sequences are LNHNV and YYDKDF (reference sequence). The CDR3 nucleotides read TGTGCCACCAGCCTCTCCCCCGCCGGGACTGAGTACGAGCAGTACTTA. Its translation is CATSLSPAGTEYEQYL.

The gene calls are TRBV10-3 and TRBJ1-3; D is possibly TRBD1 (5 bases). The CDR3 extends over 14 amino acids. V was pared by 10 bases and J by 8 bases, with 21 bases between. Germline CDR1 reads ENHRY; CDR2 reads SYGVKD. CDR3 coding DNA: TGTGCCAGCAGGGAAGGGGCCGCCGAGTACACCATATATTTT. It is translated as CASREGAAEYTIYF.

V is TRBV2 and J is TRBJ2-3; 8 bases align to TRBD1. CDR1 SNHLY and CDR2 FYNNEI come from the germline V gene. The V segment lost 5 bases and the J segment 6 bases; nucleotides outside the gene matches: 10. The CDR3 extends over 15 amino acids. The CDR3 loop is CASSLLGTGRDTQYF. The CDR3 DNA reads TGTGCCAGCAGTCTCCTGGGGACAGGTCGGGATACGCAGTATTTT.